This TCR beta chain comes out of a study of CD8 T cells in Susac syndrome (dated by TCRdb to the late 2010s). As for the study more broadly: Whether CD8+ T cell activation and differentiation in Susac syndrome was antigen driven was tested using repertoire sequencing.

A distance of 10 bases separates the germline ends of V and J, which lose 3 bases and 1 base respectively. The germline V gene supplies CDR1 MDHEN and CDR2 SYDVKM. Including cysteine and phenylalanine, the CDR3 has 14 amino acids. The entry retains the CDR3 DNA only, 42 bases that are in frame from base 1. Note on this clonotype: This clone's antigen is unknown. Base qualities are missing; no much larger clone stands one base away.

RNA was extracted with the RNeasy kit and roughly 0.45 to 1 ug was reverse transcribed using random hexamers. TCR beta CDR3 regions were amplified with the immunoSEQ multiplex PCR assay covering 54 Vbeta and 13 Jbeta segments. PCR amplification bias was corrected by using a synthetic template baseline for primer optimization and computational correction. As for how the authors treated the data: Only productive sequences were kept, with reads annotated to V, D and J genes according to IMGT and analyzed in immunoSEQ Analyzer. To calculate clonality, Shannon entropy was normalized by log2 of the number of productive unique sequences and then subtracted from one. For each patient and control, public and private clones were evaluated within the 100 most prevalent clones. Clones were defined as Susac-specific when absent from the healthy and MS cohorts, from 1052 published viral clones and from other ImmuneACCESS disease sequences. TCRdb ran its own pipeline on the public reads, namely fastp trimming at Q25 and MiXCR clone calling, and kept in-frame beta chains. Rows with one shared CDR3 protein collapse into an entry with the most common genes and DNA. None of the V and J calls come from the authors' own analysis; TCRdb made them. Within this sample are about 210,000 distinct CDR3 sequences, with 95% of them counted one time only. The ten top clones hold roughly 0.1% of the sample.

What the work shows at the level of the full study, not this receptor alone: The number of individuals in the TCR sequencing and HLA analysis was recognized as being relatively small.

High-throughput TCR beta sequencing profiled peripheral blood CD8+ and CD4+ T cells from healthy donors, Susac syndrome patients and multiple sclerosis patients. Multiple sclerosis controls were treatment-naive patients with stable or active relapsing-remitting disease fulfilling revised McDonald criteria. Bulk CD8+ and CD4+ T cells were purified by magnetic negative isolation, whereas CD8+ TEMRA cells were enriched by FACS. Blood was collected in EDTA tubes and processed within 24 hours, with PBMCs isolated through density gradient centrifugation. PBMCs intended for TCR sequencing were cryopreserved in liquid nitrogen and thawed later in a water bath at 37 degrees C. The sorted or isolated CD4+, CD8+ and CD8+ TEMRA cells reached a purity of at least 90%.

Input material: CD4+ T cells from PBMCs. The rearranged chain carries TRBV28 and TRBJ2-7, with no confident D gene call. This TCR was recovered from a human donor with multiple sclerosis. The CDR3 region: CASSFAQSSYEQYF. The nucleotides are TGTGCCAGCAGTTTTGCTCAGTCGTCCTACGAGCAGTACTTC.